Here is one T cell receptor beta chain with its context. The method was immunoSEQ multiplex PCR; TCRdb's version includes in-frame clones alone and lacks a portion of them. This sample has 100,000 to 150,000 clones, with about 88% found just once. The record originates from a study of control samples from healthy donors and cancer patients. Germline values: CDR1 MNHNS, CDR2 SASEGT. Trimming shortened V by 0 bases and J by 3 bases, and 15 bases separated the two germline ends. The CDR3 has 16 residues. This chain uses TRBV6-1 with TRBJ2-7, with TRBD2 as a possible D gene (6 bases). The sequenced sample consisted of blood. The TCR sequence derives from a man aged 18 to 35 in good health. The CDR3 here is CASSEASAGPIYEQYF. In DNA, the CDR3 is TGTGCCAGCAGTGAAGCGAGTGCGGGACCAATCTACGAGCAGTACTTC.